This T cell receptor beta chain was observed in a study of T-cell memory formation after mild COVID-19. This CDR3 region has 17 residues. The V gene end was trimmed by 2 bases and the J gene end by 3 bases; junction bases not matched to a gene: 9. A single record per CDR3 protein comes from TCRdb applying MiXCR to the 5' RACE reads. The sample shows about 430,000 distinct CDR3 sequences, about 24% of them seen only once. The sample taken for sequencing was PBMCs or a T cell subset sorted from them (not recorded which). This clonotype was sampled from an adult woman who had mild COVID-19 (a few samples of this study predate the infection). Cell type and time point are not known. This rearrangement joins TRBV12-3 or TRBV12-4 to TRBJ2-3; 9 bases are a match to TRBD2. The DNA of the CDR3 is TGTGCCAGCAGTTTACAACGCTTAGCGGGAGATACAGATACGCAGTATTTT. Its protein product is CASSLQRLAGDTDTQYF.